This T cell receptor beta chain was retrieved from a study of Graves' ophthalmopathy and Graves' hyperthyroidism (dated by TCRdb to 2016 to 2019). Concerning the study at large: Peripheral blood was collected at initial diagnosis, prior to any treatment. The study used signatures of the TCR beta repertoire to tell Graves' ophthalmopathy apart from Graves' hyperthyroidism and to predict which patients would progress to ophthalmopathy. In total, approximately 140 blood samples were TCR-sequenced: 40 to 45 ophthalmopathy, some 80 hyperthyroidism and some 17 hyperthyroidism-to-ophthalmopathy patients. To explore V-J signatures that separate ophthalmopathy from hyperthyroidism, a discovery set of around 97 patients was enrolled, consisting of about 45 with ophthalmopathy and some 56 with stable hyperthyroidism. An independent validation cohort comprised 18 hyperthyroidism patients and 15 to 17 patients who later progressed from hyperthyroidism to ophthalmopathy. In over 5 hyperthyroidism patients, the T-cell repertoire of thyroid tissue was compared with the T-cell repertoire of blood. Following sampling, methimazole starting at 30 mg daily was administered to hyperthyroidism patients, and high-dose intravenous methylprednisolone was administered to ophthalmopathy patients. For training and testing, the roughly 97 patients in the discovery cohort were randomly divided in a 7:3 ratio.

Study-wide conclusions, independent of this receptor: In validation, the model predicted ophthalmopathy progression with about 70% sensitivity and about 73% specificity; some twelve predicted patients were CT-confirmed with GO in a median of about 6.2 months. No statistical method was used to set the sample size in advance, and the investigators knew which group each participant was assigned to. Most expanded thyroid clonotypes with frequency above 0.001 were also detected in blood, suggesting blood repertoires may reflect the thyroid immune response. Ophthalmopathy was separated from stable hyperthyroidism by the 13-signature model with roughly 87% sensitivity and approximately 84% specificity in cross-validation and with 80%/75% in the test set.

Hyperthyroidism was considered stable if no progression to ophthalmopathy occurred within 18 months of follow-up. The hyperthyroidism patients were 18 to 65 years old and newly diagnosed, with a disease duration of less than 2 months. Anyone with other autoimmune diseases, uncontrolled infections, pregnancy or lactation was excluded from the study. Diagnosis was based on clinical symptoms, serum thyroxine, TRAb, thyroid ultrasound and orbital computed tomography. Using Ficoll-Paque density gradient centrifugation, PBMCs were isolated from 9 to 10 ml of fresh peripheral blood. Total RNA was extracted using Trizol reagent, and RNA quality was checked on an Agilent 2100 Bioanalyzer. For repertoire sequencing, TCR beta CDR3 regions were amplified from RNA transcripts. The first round of RT-PCR was done with HTBI primers and the Qiagen OneStep RT-PCR kit, and was followed by a second round of multiplex PCR, then size selection and purification. Libraries were sequenced on an Illumina HiSeq2000 using paired-end 100 bp reads. On the study's bioinformatics: SOAPnuke was used to process the reads, removing any read that contained adapters or uncalled bases, had a mean Phred below 15, or lacked an exact match to the constant primer or identifier. COPE v1.2.5 was used to merge the high-quality paired reads. Unique nucleotide sequences were defined as clonotypes and aligned to IMGT TRB V, D and J references using MiTCR v1.1. The analysis was limited to V-J combinations with a frequency above 0.0001, which together covered 99.2% of repertoires. For each V-J combination, a TCR clonal expansion and chaos score was defined as the ratio of F50 clonal expansion to chaos observed in the TCRdist matrix. Welch's t-statistics and random forest were used to reduce the features to 10 to 15 V-J combinations, which were then used as input to a naive Bayes classifier. The Morisita-Horn index was used to measure how similar the thyroid and blood repertoires were. TCRdb took the public reads, trimmed them with fastp at Q25, ran MiXCR for clone calling and kept in-frame beta chains. Rows with one shared CDR3 protein collapse into an entry with the most common genes and DNA. TCRdb assigned the V and J calls; the authors' analysis was not used. The sample includes 680,000 or so distinct CDR3 sequences, with 22% observed a single time. The leading ten clones occupy more than 5.5% of the sample.

This clonotype was counted at least ten times. No cognate antigen has been identified for it. Per-base qualities were not stored, and no clone one base away is much larger. CDR1 DFQATT and CDR2 SNEGSKA are derived from the germline V gene (reference sequence). Trimmed from V: 6 bases; trimmed from J: 7 bases; junction bases lacking a gene match: 8. Taken from cysteine to phenylalanine, the CDR3 has 13 residues. The read is trimmed to its CDR3 DNA, 39 bases read in frame from base 1. Here the chain combines TRBV20-1 and TRBJ1-5; 8 bases in the junction line up with TRBD1. The TCR originated in a woman aged 18-29 years with stable Graves' hyperthyroidism. Some clones in this sample may be carry-over from other donors' samples. Donor details come from another sample of the same person, matched by shared clones. Material: peripheral blood. The nucleotide sequence reads as follows: TGCAGTGCCCCGACAGGGGAAAGGCAGCCCCAGCATTTT. This sequence encodes CSAPTGERQPQHF.